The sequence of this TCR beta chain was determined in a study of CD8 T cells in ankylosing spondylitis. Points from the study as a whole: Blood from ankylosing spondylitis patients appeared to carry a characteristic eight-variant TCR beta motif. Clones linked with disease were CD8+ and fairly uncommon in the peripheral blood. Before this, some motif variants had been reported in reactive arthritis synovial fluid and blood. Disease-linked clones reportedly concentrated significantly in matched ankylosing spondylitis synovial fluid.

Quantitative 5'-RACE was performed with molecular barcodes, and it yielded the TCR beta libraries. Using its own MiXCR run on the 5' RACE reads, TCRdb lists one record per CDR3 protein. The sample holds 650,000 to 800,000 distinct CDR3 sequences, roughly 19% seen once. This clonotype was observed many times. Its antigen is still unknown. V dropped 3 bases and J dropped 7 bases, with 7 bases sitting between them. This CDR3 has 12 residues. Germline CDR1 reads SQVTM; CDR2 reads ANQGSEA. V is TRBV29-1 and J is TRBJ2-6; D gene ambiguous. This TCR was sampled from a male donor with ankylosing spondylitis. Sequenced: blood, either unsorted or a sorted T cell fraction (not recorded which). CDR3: CSVDTLANVLTF. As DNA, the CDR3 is TGCAGCGTTGATACACTAGCCAACGTCCTGACTTTC.